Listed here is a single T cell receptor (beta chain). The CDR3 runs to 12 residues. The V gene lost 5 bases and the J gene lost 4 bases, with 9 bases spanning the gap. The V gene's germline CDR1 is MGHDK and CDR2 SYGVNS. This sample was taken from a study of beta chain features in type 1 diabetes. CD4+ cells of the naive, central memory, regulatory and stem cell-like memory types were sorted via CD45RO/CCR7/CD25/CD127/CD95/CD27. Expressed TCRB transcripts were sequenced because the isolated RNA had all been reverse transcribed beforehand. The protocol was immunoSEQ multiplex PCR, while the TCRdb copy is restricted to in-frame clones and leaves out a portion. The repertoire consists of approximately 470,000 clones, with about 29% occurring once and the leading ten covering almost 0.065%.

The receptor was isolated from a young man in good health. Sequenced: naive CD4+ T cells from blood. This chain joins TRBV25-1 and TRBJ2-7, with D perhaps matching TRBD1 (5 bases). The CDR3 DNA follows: TGTGCCAGCAGTCCGACAGCTTACGAGCAGTACTTC. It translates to CASSPTAYEQYF.